These 29 T cell receptor beta chains were sequenced from one sample in a study of blood T cells in healthy people across ages. A second PCR, run for roughly 7 to 12 cycles, used a sample-barcoded 5' primer plus a J-beta primer mix. From the 5' RACE reads, TCRdb called clonotypes with MiXCR, one entry per CDR3 protein. The sample includes more than 1,000,000 distinct CDR3 sequences, about 23% seen only once; the top ten take 0.65% to 0.95%. These data were also reused for a study on T cells of mothers and their children.

Sequencing used blood. These receptors all come from a girl aged 2-10 years in good health.

In this sample, this clonotype turned up a few times. V usage is TRBV7-3 and J usage is TRBJ2-3; D could derive from TRBD1 or TRBD2 (5 bases each). V lost 2 bases and J lost 6, with 15 bases in between. The CDR3 has 15 amino acids. The germline V gene encodes CDR1 SGHTA and CDR2 FQGTGA. The CDR3 sequence is CASSLDRGSFDTQYF. The CDR3 DNA sequence: TGTGCCAGCAGCTTAGACCGGGGCTCCTTCGATACGCAGTATTTT.

This clonotype showed up just once. The chain links TRBV6-5 to TRBJ2-3; D not certain. CDR1 is MNHEY, CDR2 SVGAGI, per germline. V gave up 6 bases and J gave up 1 base, with 14 bases separating them. The CDR3 runs 15 residues. The CDR3 DNA sequence: TGTGCCAGCAGCTATCGTGATCTCGGCACAGATACGCAGTATTTT. This codes for CASSYRDLGTDTQYF.

This clonotype was observed a few times. J is TRBJ1-2 and V is TRBV7-8; possibly TRBD1 for D (5 bases). The V end lost 8 bases, the J end lost 7 bases, and 14 bases lay between the germline ends. The CDR3 loop spans 12 amino acids. The germline V gene has CDR1 SGHVS and CDR2 FQNEAQ. The CDR3 region is CASEGIGGGYTF. The CDR3 DNA sequence: TGTGCCAGCGAGGGGATCGGAGGTGGCTACACCTTC.

This rearrangement joins TRBV24-1 to TRBJ2-4; the match to TRBD1 covers 8 bases. The CDR3 consists of 15 residues. V was clipped by 2 bases and J by 8 bases; unmatched bases: 7. From germline, CDR1 is KGHDR and CDR2 SFDVKD. The CDR3 DNA sequence: TGTGCCACCAGTGATTCGGGACAGGCCAAGGACATTCAGTACTTC. Encoded protein: CATSDSGQAKDIQYF.

The chain employs TRBV7-2 and TRBJ2-7; perhaps TRBD1 as D (5 bases). Germline CDR1 is SGHTA and CDR2 is FQGNSA. The CDR3 runs 16 residues. V shed 3 bases and J shed 1 base, with 16 bases lying between them. CDR3 amino acids: CASSFYLGRESYEQYF. CDR3 nucleotides: TGTGCCAGCAGCTTCTATCTTGGCAGGGAATCCTACGAGCAGTACTTC.

This clonotype was observed a handful of times. The rearrangement joins TRBV7-9 to TRBJ1-1, with D possibly TRBD1 on 5 matching bases. Germline values: CDR1 SEHNR, CDR2 FQNEAQ (reference sequence). The length of the CDR3 is 15 residues. With 5 bases removed from V and 4 bases from J, the gap between germline ends came to 17 bases. The CDR3 protein is CASSLNLVGGTEAFF. For the CDR3, the DNA is TGTGCCAGCAGCCTCAATCTTGTCGGGGGCACTGAAGCTTTCTTT.

This clonotype showed up just a few times. This chain links TRBV7-9 with TRBJ2-7, with D maybe TRBD1 (6 bases). Looked up from germline, CDR1 is SEHNR and CDR2 is FQNEAQ (reference sequence). Trimming left V 5 bases short and J 0 bases short, with 11 bases between. CDR3 length: 14 residues. The CDR3 here is CASSVRDNSYEQYF. In DNA, the CDR3 is TGTGCCAGCAGCGTACGGGACAACTCCTACGAGCAGTACTTC.

V and J are TRBV9 and TRBJ2-5, with D uncertain. V was pared by 0 bases and J by 1 base, with 7 bases between. The germline CDR1 and CDR2 sequences are SGDLS and YYNGEE. The CDR3 has 14 amino acids. CDR3 DNA sequence: TGTGCCAGCAGCGTAGTCAGATTCCAAGAGACCCAGTACTTC. Amino acid sequence: CASSVVRFQETQYF.

The sample holds a few counts of this clonotype. The chain uses TRBV28 and TRBJ2-3; D uncertain. Germline CDR1 MDHEN, CDR2 SYDVKM. This CDR3 region has 15 residues. V lost 6 bases, J lost 2 bases, and 15 bases lay in between. CDR3 coding DNA: TGTGCCAGCAGAGCTCTAGAGTACACCACAGATACGCAGTATTTT. This gives the protein CASRALEYTTDTQYF.

This clonotype was counted between two and nine times. The rearrangement joins TRBV6-2 or TRBV6-3 to TRBJ1-5, with D possibly being TRBD1 (5 bases). The V gene's germline CDR1 is MNHEY and CDR2 SVGEGT. The CDR3 contains 13 residues. Trimming removed 2 bases from V and 12 bases from J, with 14 bases in between. CDR3 nucleotides: TGTGCCAGCAGTTACCCTGGGGCGGACCTCCAGCATTTT. Translation gives CASSYPGADLQHF.

The chain combines TRBV25-1 with TRBJ2-1, with D possibly TRBD1 on 5 matching bases. The J call is uncertain, as TRBJ2-7 better fits the DNA end. Looked up from germline, CDR1 is MGHDK and CDR2 is SYGVNS. The CDR3 has 16 residues. The CDR3 DNA is TGTGCCAGCAGTGATCTAAACAGGAGATCGGGCCTCGAGCAGTACTTC. This sequence encodes CASSDLNRRSGLEQYF.

The rearrangement joins TRBV6-5 to TRBJ2-2; D possibly corresponds to TRBD2 (5 bases). Germline V lookup: CDR1 MNHEY, CDR2 SVGAGI. The V end lost 5 bases, the J end lost 7 bases, and 14 bases lay between the germline ends. The CDR3 sequence is 14 residues long. The CDR3 region is CASSLGLGSGELFF. The CDR3 DNA sequence: TGTGCCAGCAGTCTGGGTTTGGGGAGCGGGGAGCTGTTTTTT.

The chain uses TRBV25-1 and TRBJ1-2; D remains ambiguous. This CDR3 region has 12 residues. The germline V and J ends were trimmed by 1 base and 8 bases, with 8 bases remaining between them. Germline assignment: CDR1 MGHDK and CDR2 SYGVNS. As DNA, the CDR3 is TGTGCCAGCAGTGAATTTGCGTCAGGCTACACCTTC. Translation gives CASSEFASGYTF.

In this sample, this clonotype turned up a few times. V gene TRBV5-1 combines with J gene TRBJ2-4; 9 nucleotides align to TRBD2. V was clipped by 1 base and J by 8 bases; unmatched bases: 7. In germline, CDR1 is SGHRS, CDR2 YFSETQ. The CDR3 has 15 amino acids. The CDR3 bases are TGCGCCAGCAGCTTGAGGCGGGAGGGCCCGGACATTCAGTACTTC. Protein product: CASSLRREGPDIQYF.

This clonotype was found a few times. This chain links TRBV7-9 with TRBJ1-5, with 7 positions matching TRBD1. The CDR3 totals 15 residues. V lost 6 bases, J lost 3 bases, and 8 bases stayed unmatched. Germline CDR1 SEHNR, CDR2 FQNEAQ (reference sequence). The CDR3 DNA is TGTGCCAGCAGTCCTCAGGGGGGGGACAATCAGCCCCAGCATTTT. Protein sequence: CASSPQGGDNQPQHF.

The gene calls are TRBV4-1 and TRBJ2-7, with a tentative D call TRBD1 (6 bases). The length of the CDR3 is 15 residues. Trimming stripped 4 bases from V and 2 bases from J, with 15 bases between. Germline assignment: CDR1 MGHRA and CDR2 YSYEKL. CDR3 in DNA: TGCGCCAGCAGCCCCCGGGACAATTCCCCCTACGAGCAGTACTTC. Its translation is CASSPRDNSPYEQYF.

This rearrangement joins TRBV4-1 to TRBJ2-1; TRBD2 is a possible D gene (7 bases). The CDR3 runs 17 residues. Trimming shortened V by 4 bases and J by 0 bases, and 16 bases separated the two germline ends. CDR1 and CDR2 (germline): MGHRA, YSYEKL. The CDR3, as DNA: TGCGCCAGCAGCCCATACGAGGGGGGGGGCTCCTACAATGAGCAGTTCTTC. Translation gives CASSPYEGGGSYNEQFF.

The genes are TRBV4-1 and TRBJ1-1; 8 bases map to TRBD1. The junction had 15 bases not matched to a gene; V was cut back by 9 bases and J by 3 bases. The CDR3 sequence is 16 residues long. Germline V gives CDR1 MGHRA, CDR2 YSYEKL. CDR3 protein: CASLGCQGAKDTEAFF. The CDR3 region has the DNA TGCGCCAGTCTTGGGTGCCAGGGGGCAAAAGACACTGAAGCTTTCTTT.

The sample holds a few counts of this clonotype. This chain uses TRBV21-1 with TRBJ2-5; the table's D call TRBD2 went unverified against the DNA. Judging by the DNA end, TRBJ2-1 fits better; the J call may be wrong. TRBV21-1 is noted as a pseudogene. This CDR3 contains 15 residues. CDR3: CATQTILVANNEQFF. The CDR3 region has the DNA TGTGCCACCCAGACTATTTTGGTTGCAAACAATGAGCAGTTCTTC.

This clonotype was seen a single time. The chain has TRBV7-9 and TRBJ1-4; 9 nucleotides agree with TRBD1. The germline CDR1 and CDR2 sequences are SEHNR and FQNEAQ (reference sequence). This CDR3 is built from 18 residues. The trim removed 5 bases at V and 8 bases at J, leaving 18 bases unmatched. The CDR3 region is CASSLMELTGGVGEKLFF. Here the CDR3 DNA reads TGTGCCAGCAGCCTGATGGAGCTGACAGGGGGGGTAGGGGAAAAACTGTTTTTT.

This clonotype was detected a few times. The V call is TRBV7-8, the J call TRBJ2-6; the D is unclear. V was pared by 0 bases and J by 1 base, with 13 bases between. Per germline, CDR1 SGHVS and CDR2 FQNEAQ. CDR3 size: 18 residues. CDR3 amino acids: CASSLARLFGSGANVLTF. The CDR3 bases are TGTGCCAGCAGCTTAGCGCGTCTATTCGGTTCTGGGGCCAACGTCCTGACTTTC.

The chain uses TRBV5-1 and TRBJ1-4; tentative D call: TRBD1 (6 bases). The length of the CDR3 is 17 residues. From germline, CDR1 is SGHRS and CDR2 YFSETQ. V was cut by 4 bases and J by 10 bases, with 26 bases left in between. The DNA of the CDR3 is TGCGCCAGCAGCGCAGAGATAACCGGGACACAAGGGTCAAAACTGTTTTTT. This translates into CASSAEITGTQGSKLFF. Drawing the rest from reference TRBV5-1 and TRBJ1-4, the complete variable domain is KAGVTQTPRYLIKTRGQQVTLSCSPISGHRSVSWYQQTPGQGLQFLFEYFSETQRNKGNFPGRFSGRQFSNSRSEMNVSTLELGDSALYLCASSAEITGTQGSKLFFGSGTQLSVL.

This sequence joins TRBV29-1 and TRBJ2-5; TRBD1 or TRBD2 may be the D gene (5 bases each). Gene TRBJ2-1 matches the end of the DNA better, so the J call may be wrong. CDR1 is SQVTM and CDR2 is ANQGSEA in the germline V gene. The CDR3 length is 14 residues. CDR3 DNA sequence: TGCAGCGTTGATGGGGGTAGTCCCGGGAATGAGCAGTTCTTC. Residues: CSVDGGSPGNEQFF.

In this sample, this clonotype turned up a few times. The V call is TRBV5-7, the J call TRBJ2-6, with 9 bases aligning to TRBD1. TRBV5-7 is an ORF, and what it does is uncertain. CDR3 length equals 20 residues. J gave up 1 base and V 3 bases, and 14 bases lay outside the gene matches. The CDR3 sequence: CASSSPTGTGLFSGANVLTF. CDR3 bases: TGTGCCAGCAGCTCCCCGACCGGGACAGGGCTATTTTCTGGGGCCAACGTCCTGACTTTC.

V gene TRBV12-3 or TRBV12-4 combines with J gene TRBJ2-3, with TRBD2 matching 11 bases. This CDR3 has 17 residues. After removal of 4 bases from V and 4 bases from J, the junction contained 10 bases not matched to a gene. The CDR3 DNA follows: TGTGCCAGCAGTTCCGTGCCCTTAGCGGGGGGGCCAGATACGCAGTATTTT. It specifies CASSSVPLAGGPDTQYF.

The V and J genes are TRBV28 and TRBJ2-5; 11 bases match TRBD2. Trimming took 5 bases from V and 3 from J; bases not matched to a gene: 8. Germline assignment: CDR1 MDHEN and CDR2 SYDVKM. The CDR3 is 16 residues long. The DNA for the CDR3 is TGTGCCAGCAGTCGGCCCGAGGGACTAGCGGAAGAGACCCAGTACTTC. This translates into CASSRPEGLAEETQYF.

The V call is TRBV6-1, the J call TRBJ2-7; no clear D. The germline gives CDR1 MNHNS, CDR2 SASEGT. Trimming left V 10 bases short and J 6 bases short, with 13 bases between. The CDR3 extends over 11 amino acids. This CDR3 is CAIQSRSEQYF. The CDR3 nucleotides are TGTGCCATCCAGAGCCGATCCGAGCAGTACTTC.

This clonotype came up a few times. The junction differs from germline at one of its ends, possibly a read error. The V and J genes are TRBV12-3 or TRBV12-4 and TRBJ1-2; weak D call: TRBD1 (5 bases). This CDR3 is built from 15 residues. CDR3 amino acids: CASSLAGDRNYGYTF. DNA of the CDR3: TGTGCCAGTAGTTTAGCGGGAGACAGAAACTATGGCTACACCTTC.

V is TRBV12-3 or TRBV12-4 and J is TRBJ2-1; D is perhaps TRBD2 (6 bases). Trimming took off 6 bases at V and 2 bases at J, with 20 bases between the two ends. CDR3 size: 17 residues. CDR3 nucleotides: TGTGCCAGCAGCTACTGGGACTTCCGAAGTACCTACAATGAGCAGTTCTTC. Its translation is CASSYWDFRSTYNEQFF.